The rows below give T cell receptor beta chains drawn from one sample of a study of identical twins. TCRdb passed the 5' RACE reads through MiXCR, listing each CDR3 protein once. The sample holds a few hundred thousand distinct CDR3 sequences; more than 8% are singletons and the top ten take 6% to 8.5%. These data were also filed under a second study, of yellow fever vaccine responses in identical twins.

Input material: CD8+ T cells sorted from blood. The receptors were sampled from a woman between 18 and 29 years old in good health. CDR3s include the opening cysteine and the closing phenylalanine or tryptophan. A D gene is named only where the DNA matches it firmly. Size is stated for part of the rows, as once, few or many counts, or as a class when the clone is expanded.

>TRBJ2-7|-|TRBV18|-
TGTGCCAGCTCACCGACTCGGGCAGGCTTCTCCTACGAGCAGTACTTC
CASSPTRAGFSYEQYF
>TRBJ2-5|TRBD2|TRBV11-2|-
TGTGCCAGCAGCTTAGAGCCTTTGTGGCGGGGGGACCAAGAGACCCAGTACTTC
CASSLEPLWRGDQETQYF
>TRBJ1-1|-|TRBV12-3/TRBV12-4|-
TGTGCCAGCAGTCCCGCCGGAGGGTTCACTGAAGCTTTCTTT
CASSPAGGFTEAFF
>TRBJ2-7|-|TRBV5-1|-
TGCGCCAGCAGCTTGGATACAGGCCCCTACGAGCAGTACTTC
CASSLDTGPYEQYF
>TRBJ1-6|TRBD1|TRBV30|few
TGTGCCTGGAGTGTAGGCCGGTACAGGGGCTCCTATAATTCACCCCTCCACTTT
CAWSVGRYRGSYNSPLHF
>TRBJ2-1|TRBD2|TRBV4-3|few
TGCGCCAGCAGCCAAGATTTGGGACTAGCGGGATCCAGTGAGCAGTTCTTC
CASSQDLGLAGSSEQFF
>TRBJ2-7|-|TRBV7-2|few
TGTGCCAGCAGCCCTACAGGACCCTCGGGGTACGAGCAGTACTTC
CASSPTGPSGYEQYF
>TRBJ2-7|-|TRBV7-2|-
TGTGCCAGCAGCTATTATGGGGACGAGCAGTACTTC
CASSYYGDEQYF
>TRBJ2-5|TRBD2|TRBV28|few
TGTGCCAGCAGTTTAAAAGCGACTAGCGGGAGGGAGTCACGGACCCAGTACTTC
CASSLKATSGRESRTQYF
>TRBJ2-7|-|TRBV4-3|many
TGCGCCAGCAGCCAAGATCACAGGGTAGGCTACGAGCAGTACTTC
CASSQDHRVGYEQYF
>TRBJ2-1|TRBD1|TRBV25-1|-
TGTGCCAGCAGGCGAACAGGGGGCACTGAGCAGTTCTTC
CASRRTGGTEQFF
>TRBJ2-1|-|TRBV14|many
TGTGCCAGCAGCCAAGATCCGAGCGATGAGCAGTTCTTC
CASSQDPSDEQFF
>TRBJ1-5|TRBD1|TRBV18|many
TGTGCCAGCTCACCACAAGACAGGGCTGCAGAGCCCCAGCATTTT
CASSPQDRAAEPQHF
>TRBJ2-2|TRBD2|TRBV29-1|-
TGCAGCGTTGGGACTAGCGGGGGGGCAATCGGGGAGCTGTTTTTT
CSVGTSGGAIGELFF
>TRBJ2-7|-|TRBV10-3|many
TGTGCCATCAGTGAGTCGGACGCCTACTACGAGCAGTACTTC
CAISESDAYYEQYF
>TRBJ1-2|-|TRBV20-1|-
TGCAGTGCAACATTTGGTACAGGCTCCAACTATGGCTACACCTTC
CSATFGTGSNYGYTF
>TRBJ2-5|-|TRBV20-1|few
TGCAGTGCTAGGGACTATAGGGGACAGACCCAGTACTTC
CSARDYRGQTQYF
>TRBJ2-1|-|TRBV5-1|few
TGCGCCAGCAGCTTGTTATTTGCGGACAGCTCCTACAATGAGCAGTTCTTC
CASSLLFADSSYNEQFF
>TRBJ1-6|TRBD1|TRBV13|few
TGTGCCAGCAGCGCCTCGGGACAGGGGGTAAATTCACCCCTCCACTTT
CASSASGQGVNSPLHF
>TRBJ2-3|TRBD2|TRBV29-1|many
TGCAGCGTTGGGGCGGGAGGCTCAGATACGCAGTATTTT
CSVGAGGSDTQYF
>TRBJ2-1|-|TRBV10-2|-
TGCGCCAGCAGTAACGGGAGGGGGCGAGAGCAGTTCTTC
CASSNGRGREQFF
>TRBJ2-7|TRBD2|TRBV4-1|many
TGCGCCAGCAGCCAAGTAGCGGGAGCTTACGAGCAGTACTTC
CASSQVAGAYEQYF
>TRBJ2-1|TRBD2|TRBV11-3|many
TGTGCCAGCAGCGACCAAAGTTGGGCAGCGGGAGGGCGCGATGAGCAGTTCTTC
CASSDQSWAAGGRDEQFF
>TRBJ2-3|TRBD2|TRBV29-1|many
TGCAGCGTGGAAGGAGGGGCTAGCGGGGGGATCTCCACAGATACGCAGTATTTT
CSVEGGASGGISTDTQYF
>TRBJ2-7|TRBD2|TRBV27|many
TGTGCCAGCAGTCGGGGGGTATACGACGAGCAGTACTTC
CASSRGVYDEQYF
>TRBJ2-7|-|TRBV29-1|many
TGCAGCTTTCGGAGAGATGGCTCCTACGAGCAGTACTTC
CSFRRDGSYEQYF
>TRBJ1-4|-|TRBV6-1|-
TGTGCCAGCAGTGAAGACTATCTTAATGAAAAACTGTTTTTT
CASSEDYLNEKLFF
>TRBJ2-3|TRBD2|TRBV13|many
TGTGCCAGCAGCCTACCCGGGACTAGCGGGTACGGCAAAACAGATACGCAGTATTTT
CASSLPGTSGYGKTDTQYF
>TRBJ2-7|TRBD1|TRBV2|few
TGTGCCAGCCGCTTCTCTCGGGACAGGGAGGGACCCTACGAGCAGTACTTC
CASRFSRDREGPYEQYF
>TRBJ2-3|-|TRBV29-1|-
TGCAGCGTAGGAAGGGGGGACAACACAGATACGCAGTATTTT
CSVGRGDNTDTQYF
>TRBJ2-1|-|TRBV4-1|many
TGCGCCAGCAGCTTTTCAGGGGATTACAATGAGCAGTTCTTC
CASSFSGDYNEQFF
>TRBJ2-1|TRBD2|TRBV29-1|many
TGCAGCGGAATGAGCGGGAGGAACAATGAGCAGTTCTTC
CSGMSGRNNEQFF